These 17 T cell receptor beta chains originate from one sample sequenced in a study of cytomegalovirus exposure and HLA in healthy donors. The repertoire was sequenced with immunoSEQ multiplex PCR; TCRdb's copy has only in-frame clones and lacks some. The data contain 330,000 or so clones, 80% to 90% of them singletons. Sequenced sample: PBMCs. The receptors derive from a woman under 30 in good health and CMV-seronegative.

J is TRBJ1-4 and V is TRBV27, with D possibly TRBD1 on 6 matching bases. Per the germline V gene, CDR1 is MNHEY and CDR2 is SMNVEV (reference sequence). The CDR3 is 14 amino acids. V lost 5 bases and J lost 5, with 12 bases in between. CDR3 region: CASSIVGANEKLFF. CDR3 in DNA: TGTGCCAGCAGTATTGTGGGGGCCAATGAAAAACTGTTTTTT.

The genes are TRBV7-2 and TRBJ1-2; 9 positions agree with TRBD1. From germline, CDR1 is SGHTA and CDR2 FQGNSA. The CDR3 covers 13 residues. V shed 5 bases, J shed 8 bases, and the junction held 6 bases outside the gene matches. DNA for the CDR3: TGTGCCAGCAGCACGGGACAGGGTAGCGGCTACACCTTC. This sequence encodes CASSTGQGSGYTF.

This clone has a handful of counts. The chain links TRBV27 to TRBJ2-5; 7 nucleotides align to TRBD1. The V gene end was trimmed by 1 base and the J gene end by 3 bases; junction bases not matched to a gene: 5. This CDR3 is built from 15 residues. Germline V lookup: CDR1 MNHEY, CDR2 SMNVEV (reference sequence). The CDR3 loop is CASSLLYRGEETQYF. The CDR3 DNA follows: TGTGCCAGCAGTTTATTGTACAGGGGAGAAGAGACCCAGTACTTC.

The chain combines TRBV5-1 with TRBJ2-7; D remains unclear. CDR3 length equals 12 residues. Trimming stripped 2 bases from V and 2 bases from J, with 5 bases between. Germline-derived CDR1 and CDR2 are SGHRS and YFSETQ. In DNA form, the CDR3 reads TGCGCCAGCAGCTTCGGTCCCTACGAGCAGTACTTC. The encoded protein is CASSFGPYEQYF. The variable domain in full, with the rest retrieved from reference TRBV5-1 and TRBJ2-7, is KAGVTQTPRYLIKTRGQQVTLSCSPISGHRSVSWYQQTPGQGLQFLFEYFSETQRNKGNFPGRFSGRQFSNSRSEMNVSTLELGDSALYLCASSFGPYEQYFGPGTRLTVT.

The chain carries TRBV4-2 and TRBJ2-7; D call uncertain. With 0 bases removed from V and 2 bases from J, the gap between germline ends came to 8 bases. The CDR3 contains 14 residues. Germline-derived CDR1 and CDR2 are LGHNA and YNFKEQ. The CDR3 DNA is TGTGCCAGCAGCCAAGAGAGACTCACCTACGAGCAGTACTTC. Protein product: CASSQERLTYEQYF.

This chain links TRBV5-8 with TRBJ1-2; TRBD1 matches 7 bases. Looked up from germline, CDR1 is SGHTS and CDR2 is YDEGEE. The CDR3 loop spans 15 amino acids. V trimming: 0 bases; J trimming: 1 base; junction bases outside the gene matches: 3. The CDR3 here is CASSLEGGLNYGYTF. The CDR3 DNA is TGTGCCAGCAGCTTGGAAGGGGGCCTTAACTATGGCTACACCTTC.

This clone has a single count. The CDR3 DNA reads as TGTGCCAGCAGTTTAACGACAGGGGGCACTGAAGCTTTCTTT. Protein: CASSLTTGGTEAFF. The chain is built from TRBV28 and TRBJ1-1, with 9 bases that match TRBD1. CDR1 MDHEN and CDR2 SYDVKM come from the germline V gene. The ends lost 2 bases at V and 4 bases at J; junction bases unmatched: 2. The CDR3 runs to 14 residues.

This chain uses TRBV5-1 with TRBJ2-1; D is perhaps TRBD1 (5 bases). The CDR3 length is 12 residues. Germline V gives CDR1 SGHRS, CDR2 YFSETQ. V lost 1 base and J 9 bases, leaving 8 bases between the germline ends. CDR3 nucleotide sequence: TGCGCCAGCAGCTTGCAGGGTGGTGAGCAGTTCTTC. The encoded protein is CASSLQGGEQFF.

V gene TRBV9 combines with J gene TRBJ2-1; 11 nucleotides agree with TRBD2. Germline CDR1 SGDLS, CDR2 YYNGEE. There are 16 residues in the CDR3. Unmatched junction bases numbered 12, after V lost 4 bases and J lost 9 bases. In DNA, the CDR3 is TGTGCCAGCAGCCTTGGCGGGACTAGCGGAAGGAGTGAGCAGTTCTTC. The encoded protein is CASSLGGTSGRSEQFF.

This clone was found once. This chain joins TRBV4-3 and TRBJ1-5, with 7 bases that match TRBD1. The V and J ends lost 1 base and 4 bases, in that order; junction bases with no gene match: 1. Germline assignment: CDR1 LGHNA and CDR2 YSLEER. CDR3 length: 14 amino acids. The CDR3 sequence is CASSQGTGNQPQHF. In nucleotides, the CDR3 is TGCGCCAGCAGCCAAGGGACAGGTAATCAGCCCCAGCATTTT.

The chain combines TRBV29-1 with TRBJ1-1, with TRBD1 matching 8 bases. The CDR3 runs to 13 residues. Germline CDR1 SQVTM, CDR2 ANQGSEA. V shed 4 bases, J shed 9 bases, and the junction held 10 bases outside the gene matches. CDR3 coding DNA: TGCAGCGTTGGCGGCAGGGGGCAGGGTCAAGCTTTCTTT. Protein sequence: CSVGGRGQGQAFF.

This chain joins TRBV7-6 and TRBJ1-1; 12 bases fit TRBD1. The germline CDR1 and CDR2 sequences are SGHVS and FNYEAQ. The ends lost 0 bases at V and 3 bases at J; junction bases unmatched: 5. This CDR3 is built from 17 residues. For the CDR3, the DNA is TGTGCCAGCAGCTTAGCAGGGACAGGGGGCCAAGACACTGAAGCTTTCTTT. This codes for CASSLAGTGGQDTEAFF.

This chain links TRBV11-2 with TRBJ2-5; 10 bases are a match to TRBD2. The germline V gene has CDR1 SGHAT and CDR2 FQNNGV. Germline trimming cut 5 bases from V and 5 bases from J; bases unmatched to any gene: 14. The CDR3 is 17 residues long. CDR3 residues: CASSRGTSAPSAETQYF. Written as DNA, the CDR3 is TGTGCCAGCAGCCGCGGGACTAGCGCCCCATCTGCGGAGACCCAGTACTTC. Based on the CDR3 plus reference TRBV11-2 and TRBJ2-5, the full variable domain is EAGVAQSPRYKIIEKRQSVAFWCNPISGHATLYWYQQILGQGPKLLIQFQNNGVVDDSQLPKDRFSAERLKGVDSTLKIQPAKLEDSAVYLCASSRGTSAPSAETQYFGPGTRLLVL.

The CDR3, as DNA: TGTGCCAGCAGCTTAGAGGGGGCAGTCATGAACACTGAAGCTTTCTTT. Translation gives CASSLEGAVMNTEAFF. This sequence joins TRBV7-9 and TRBJ1-1; 7 positions agree with TRBD1. The CDR3 is 16 residues long. CDR1 is SEHNR and CDR2 is FQNEAQ in the germline V gene (reference sequence). After removal of 1 base from V and 0 bases from J, the junction contained 5 bases not matched to a gene.

V usage is TRBV27 and J usage is TRBJ2-2; TRBD2 matches 14 bases. Germline loops: CDR1 MNHEY, CDR2 SMNVEV (reference sequence). The CDR3 runs 18 residues. V lost 5 bases to trimming and J lost 6 bases; unmatched junction nucleotides: 11. CDR3 protein: CASSAGLAGVVAAGELFF. The CDR3 nucleotides are TGTGCCAGCAGTGCGGGACTAGCGGGAGTGGTGGCGGCCGGGGAGCTGTTTTTT.

V and J are TRBV4-1 and TRBJ2-7; 14 nucleotides match TRBD2. The germline V gene encodes CDR1 MGHRA and CDR2 YSYEKL. The CDR3 consists of 21 residues. Trimming removed 0 bases from V and 5 bases from J; junction bases left unmatched: 18. The CDR3 spells CASSQDHWGLAGAVGSDEQYF. The CDR3 nucleotides are TGCGCCAGCAGCCAAGATCATTGGGGACTAGCGGGAGCGGTTGGGTCCGACGAGCAGTACTTC.

This clone was seen a few times. The rearrangement joins TRBV2 to TRBJ1-4, with a weak D call TRBD1 (5 bases). Looked up from germline, CDR1 is SNHLY and CDR2 is FYNNEI. The CDR3 loop spans 13 amino acids. V lost 4 bases to trimming and J lost 8 bases, with 11 bases between them. This CDR3 reads CASSVRGREKLFF. The CDR3 DNA reads as TGTGCCAGCAGTGTCCGGGGGAGAGAAAAACTGTTTTTT.